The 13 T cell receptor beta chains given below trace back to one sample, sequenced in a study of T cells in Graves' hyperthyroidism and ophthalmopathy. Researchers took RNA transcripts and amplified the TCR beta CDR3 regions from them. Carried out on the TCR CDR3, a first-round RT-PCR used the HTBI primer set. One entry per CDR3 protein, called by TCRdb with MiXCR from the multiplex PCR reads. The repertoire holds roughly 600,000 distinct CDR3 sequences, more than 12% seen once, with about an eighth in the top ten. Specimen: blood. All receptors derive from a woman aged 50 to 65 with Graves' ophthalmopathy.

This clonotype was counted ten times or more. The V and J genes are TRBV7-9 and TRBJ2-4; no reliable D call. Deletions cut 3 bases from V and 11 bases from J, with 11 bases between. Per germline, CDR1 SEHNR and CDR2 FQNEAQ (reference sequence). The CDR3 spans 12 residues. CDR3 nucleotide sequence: TGTGCCAGCAGCTTCGGCGCGGCTGTTCAGTACTTC. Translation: CASSFGAAVQYF.

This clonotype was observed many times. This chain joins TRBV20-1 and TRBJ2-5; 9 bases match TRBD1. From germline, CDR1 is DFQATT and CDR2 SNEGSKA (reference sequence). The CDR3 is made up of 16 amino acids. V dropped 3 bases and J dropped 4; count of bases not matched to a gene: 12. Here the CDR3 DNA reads TGCAGTGCTAGGAAGGCGGGACAGGGCAAAGGAGAGACCCAGTACTTC. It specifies CSARKAGQGKGETQYF.

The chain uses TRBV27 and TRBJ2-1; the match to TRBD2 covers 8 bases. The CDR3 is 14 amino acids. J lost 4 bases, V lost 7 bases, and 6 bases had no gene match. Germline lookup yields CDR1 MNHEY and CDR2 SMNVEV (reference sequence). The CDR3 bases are TGTGCCAGCAAAGGCGGGAGGAGTTACAATGAGCAGTTCTTC. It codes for CASKGGRSYNEQFF.

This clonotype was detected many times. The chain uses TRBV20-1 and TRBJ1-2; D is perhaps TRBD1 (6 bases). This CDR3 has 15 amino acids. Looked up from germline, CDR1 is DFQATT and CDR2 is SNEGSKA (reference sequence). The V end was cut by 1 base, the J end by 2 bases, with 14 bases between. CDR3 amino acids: CSARGQDKTNYGYTF. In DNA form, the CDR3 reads TGCAGTGCTAGAGGACAGGACAAGACAAACTATGGCTACACCTTC.

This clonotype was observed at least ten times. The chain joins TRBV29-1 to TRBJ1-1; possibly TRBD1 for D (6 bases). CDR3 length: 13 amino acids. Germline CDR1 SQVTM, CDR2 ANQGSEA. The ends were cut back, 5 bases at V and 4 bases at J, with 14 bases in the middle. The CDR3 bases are TGCAGCGTTAGGGGACGGACAGTCACTGAAGCTTTCTTT. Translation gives CSVRGRTVTEAFF. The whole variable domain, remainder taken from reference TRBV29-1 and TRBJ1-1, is SAVISQKPSRDICQRGTSLTIQCQVDSQVTMMFWYRQQPGQSLTLIATANQGSEATYESGFVIDKFPISRPNLTFSTLTVSNMSPEDSSIYLCSVRGRTVTEAFFGQGTRLTVV.

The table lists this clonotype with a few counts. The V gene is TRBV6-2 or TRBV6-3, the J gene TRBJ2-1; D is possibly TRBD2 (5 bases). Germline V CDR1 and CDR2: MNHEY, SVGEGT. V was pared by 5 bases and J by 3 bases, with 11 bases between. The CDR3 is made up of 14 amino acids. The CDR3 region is CASSREGNYNEQFF. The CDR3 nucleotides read TGTGCCAGCAGTCGGGAAGGGAACTACAATGAGCAGTTCTTC.

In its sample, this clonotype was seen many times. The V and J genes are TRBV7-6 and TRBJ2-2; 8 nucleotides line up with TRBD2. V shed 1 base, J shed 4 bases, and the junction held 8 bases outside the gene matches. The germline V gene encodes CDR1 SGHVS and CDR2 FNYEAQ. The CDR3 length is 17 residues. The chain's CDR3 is CASSLESSGPPTGELFF. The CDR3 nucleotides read TGTGCCAGCAGCTTAGAGTCTAGCGGGCCTCCCACCGGGGAGCTGTTTTTT.

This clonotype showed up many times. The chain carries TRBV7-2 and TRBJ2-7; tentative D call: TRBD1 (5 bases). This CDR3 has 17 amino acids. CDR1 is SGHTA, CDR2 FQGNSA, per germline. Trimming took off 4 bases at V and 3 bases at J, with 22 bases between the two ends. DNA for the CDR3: TGTGCCAGCAGCTACAGGACGGTCGGTGAGGTGAACTACGAGCAGTACTTC. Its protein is CASSYRTVGEVNYEQYF.

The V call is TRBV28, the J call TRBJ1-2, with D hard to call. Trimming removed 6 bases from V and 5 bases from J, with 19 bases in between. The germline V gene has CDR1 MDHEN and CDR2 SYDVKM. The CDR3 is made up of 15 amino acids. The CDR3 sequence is CASSRIGQALYGYTF. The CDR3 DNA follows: TGTGCCAGCAGCCGAATAGGGCAGGCCTTATATGGCTACACCTTC.

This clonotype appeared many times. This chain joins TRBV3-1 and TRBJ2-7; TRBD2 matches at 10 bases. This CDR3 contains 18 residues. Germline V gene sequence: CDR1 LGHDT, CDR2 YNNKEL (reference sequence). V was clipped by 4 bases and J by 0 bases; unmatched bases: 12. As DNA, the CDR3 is TGTGCCAGCAGCCCCAAGAGGGTTAGCGGGAGGACCTCCTACGAGCAGTACTTC. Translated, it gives CASSPKRVSGRTSYEQYF.

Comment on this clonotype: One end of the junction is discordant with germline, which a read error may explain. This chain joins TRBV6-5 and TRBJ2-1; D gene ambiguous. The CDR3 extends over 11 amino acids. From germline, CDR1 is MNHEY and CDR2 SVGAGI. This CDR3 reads CAGSYALEQFF. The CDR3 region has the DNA TGTGCCGGCAGTTACGCCCTGGAGCAGTTCTTC.

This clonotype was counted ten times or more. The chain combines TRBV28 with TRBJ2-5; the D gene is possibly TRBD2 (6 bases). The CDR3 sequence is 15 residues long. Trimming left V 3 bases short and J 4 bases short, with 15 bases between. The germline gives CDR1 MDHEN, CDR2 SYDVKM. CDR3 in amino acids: CASSFGGASPETQYF. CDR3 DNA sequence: TGTGCCAGCAGTTTTGGCGGGGCCTCTCCAGAGACCCAGTACTTC.

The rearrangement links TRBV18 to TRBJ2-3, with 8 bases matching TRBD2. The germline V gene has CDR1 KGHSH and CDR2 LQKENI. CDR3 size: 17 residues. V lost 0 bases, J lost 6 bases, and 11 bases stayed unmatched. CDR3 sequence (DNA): TGTGCCAGCTCACCACCTGTTAGCGGGACTTCACGTGATACGCAGTATTTT. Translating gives CASSPPVSGTSRDTQYF. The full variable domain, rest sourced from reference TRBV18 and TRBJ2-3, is NAGVMQNPRHLVRRRGQEARLRCSPMKGHSHVYWYRQLPEEGLKFMVYLQKENIIDESGMPKERFSAEFPKEGPSILRIQQVVRGDSAAYFCASSPPVSGTSRDTQYFGPGTRLTVL.